This record looks at one T cell receptor (beta chain) sequence and its context. Template material for TCR beta VDJ and CDR3 profiling consisted of genomic DNA. Using its own MiXCR run on the reads, TCRdb lists one record per CDR3 protein. This table holds approximately 300,000 distinct CDR3 sequences, approximately 58% found once. The record originates from a study of CD8+CD57+ T cells in acquired aplastic anemia. Patients included in sequencing had previously demonstrated CD8+CD57+ cell expansion by flow cytometry. From germline, CDR1 is MGHRA and CDR2 YSYEKL. The V gene lost 1 base and the J gene lost 3 bases, with 13 bases spanning the gap. The CDR3 totals 15 residues.

This TCR was recovered from a human donor with aplastic anemia. What was sequenced was sorted CD4+, CD8+, or CD8+CD57+ T cells (not recorded which) from PBMCs. The rearrangement links TRBV4-1 to TRBJ2-7; possibly TRBD2 for D (5 bases). CDR3 nucleotide sequence: TGCGCCAGCAGCCAAGTTACCCCCGGGGACTACGAGCAGTACTTC. It specifies CASSQVTPGDYEQYF.